Shown below are 24 T cell receptor beta chains from a single sample sequenced in a study of CD8 T cells in Susac syndrome. The authors reverse transcribed roughly 0.5 to 1 ug RNA with random hexamers. MiXCR was run by TCRdb on the immunoSEQ multiplex PCR reads, yielding one entry per CDR3 protein. The sample has under 90,000 distinct CDR3 sequences, 85% to 95% seen once. The sequenced material came from CD8+ T cells from PBMCs. The origin of the receptors is a human donor with Susac syndrome.

This clonotype was detected only a few times. The rearrangement links TRBV20-1 to TRBJ2-7; 8 nucleotides match TRBD2. The CDR3 consists of 16 residues. V shed 3 bases and J 3 bases; nucleotides not matched to a gene: 13. The germline gives CDR1 DFQATT, CDR2 SNEGSKA (reference sequence). As DNA, the CDR3 is TGCAGTGCTAGGAAAGACGAGCGGGAGATTATCTACGAGCAGTACTTC. This gives the protein CSARKDEREIIYEQYF.

V and J are TRBV10-3 and TRBJ2-7; 9 bases fit TRBD2. J was trimmed by 4 bases and V by 6 bases; bases with no gene match: 10. The CDR3 has 15 residues. Looked up from germline, CDR1 is ENHRY and CDR2 is SYGVKD. CDR3 in DNA: TGTGCCATCAGCCTTGGCGGGAGGGCCGGGTACGAGCAGTACTTC. Its translation: CAISLGGRAGYEQYF.

J is TRBJ2-1 and V is TRBV24-1; D possibly matches TRBD1 or TRBD2 (5 bases each). Germline lookup yields CDR1 KGHDR and CDR2 SFDVKD. The CDR3 is 12 residues long. V lost 2 bases to trimming and J lost 14 bases, with 12 bases between them. CDR3 DNA sequence: TGTGCCACCAGTGATTCTCCGGGACCGGAGTTCTTC. Translation gives CATSDSPGPEFF.

The chain carries TRBV24-1 and TRBJ2-2; perhaps TRBD2 as D (6 bases). From germline, CDR1 is KGHDR and CDR2 SFDVKD. This CDR3 has 16 amino acids. With 8 bases removed from V and 2 bases from J, the gap between germline ends came to 17 bases. CDR3 residues: CATTPGGTSNTGELFF. CDR3 bases: TGTGCCACCACCCCTGGGGGGACTTCCAACACCGGGGAGCTGTTTTTT.

The CDR3 loop is CSVPGTEETQYF. The CDR3 DNA follows: TGCAGCGTCCCCGGGACAGAAGAGACCCAGTACTTC. This sequence joins TRBV29-1 and TRBJ2-5; 7 nucleotides agree with TRBD1. CDR1 is SQVTM, CDR2 ANQGSEA, per germline. CDR3 length equals 12 residues. J lost 3 bases, V lost 6 bases, and 4 bases had no gene match.

V gene TRBV9 combines with J gene TRBJ2-2; TRBD1 is a possible D gene (6 bases). This CDR3 comprises 20 residues. The V end lost 0 bases, the J end lost 1 base, and 22 bases lay between the germline ends. The germline gives CDR1 SGDLS, CDR2 YYNGEE. This chain's CDR3 is CASSVATRMSWTENTGELFF. CDR3 nucleotides: TGTGCCAGCAGCGTAGCTACGAGGATGTCTTGGACAGAGAACACCGGGGAGCTGTTTTTT.

The chain has TRBV13 and TRBJ1-5, with D hard to call. V was shortened by 2 bases and J by 0 bases, with 8 bases between the two germline ends. The germline CDR1 and CDR2 sequences are PRHDT and FYEKMQ (reference sequence). This CDR3 region has 15 residues. The CDR3 is CASSLRTDSNQPQHF. The DNA for the CDR3 is TGTGCCAGCAGCTTACGGACGGATAGCAATCAGCCCCAGCATTTT.

J is TRBJ1-1 and V is TRBV30, with TRBD1 identical over 9 bases. The CDR3 loop spans 13 amino acids. CDR1 and CDR2 (germline): GTSNPN, SVGIG (reference sequence). J gave up 4 bases and V 1 base, and 1 base lay outside the gene matches. CDR3 in amino acids: CAWSATGGTEAFF. For the CDR3, the DNA is TGTGCCTGGAGTGCGACAGGGGGCACTGAAGCTTTCTTT.

The chain recombines TRBV24-1 with TRBJ2-2; D gene uncertain. There are 13 residues in the CDR3. The V and J ends lost 0 bases and 6 bases respectively, with 4 bases between them. Germline loops: CDR1 KGHDR, CDR2 SFDVKD. The CDR3, as DNA: TGTGCCACCAGTGATTTGAATCCCGGGGAGCTGTTTTTT. Translated: CATSDLNPGELFF.

This chain joins TRBV28 and TRBJ2-7, with TRBD1 matching 10 bases. CDR1 is MDHEN and CDR2 is SYDVKM in the germline V gene. V was clipped by 5 bases and J by 2 bases; unmatched bases: 6. The CDR3 contains 15 residues. CDR3 bases: TGTGCCAGCAGTACCCCGGGACAGGGGACCTACGAGCAGTACTTC. Protein sequence: CASSTPGQGTYEQYF.

This chain uses TRBV7-2 with TRBJ2-2; 7 bases match TRBD2. CDR1 is SGHTA and CDR2 is FQGNSA in the germline V gene. This CDR3 comprises 17 residues. V lost 6 bases and J lost 2; bases outside the gene matches: 12. CDR3 bases: TGTGCCAGCAGTCCTCTAGGCCTAGCGGTCAACACCGGGGAGCTGTTTTTT. Protein product: CASSPLGLAVNTGELFF.

The rearrangement uses TRBV27 and TRBJ1-2; 7 nucleotides agree with TRBD1. The CDR3 length is 12 residues. The V gene's germline CDR1 is MNHEY and CDR2 SMNVEV (reference sequence). With 6 bases clipped from V and 3 bases from J, the junction kept 1 base outside the gene matches. CDR3 residues: CASRGQYYGYTF. The CDR3 nucleotides read TGTGCCAGCAGGGGACAGTACTATGGCTACACCTTC.

This sequence joins TRBV28 and TRBJ2-7, with a possible D match to TRBD2 (7 bases). Germline V gene lookup returns CDR1 MDHEN and CDR2 SYDVKM. The CDR3 contains 12 residues. Trimming cost V 2 bases and J 9 bases, with 11 bases left between them. CDR3 nucleotides: TGTGCCAGCAGTTTAGGGGGGGGCGTGCAGTACTTC. It yields the protein CASSLGGGVQYF.

The chain links TRBV27 to TRBJ2-5, with D hard to call. The V gene lost 1 base and the J gene lost 5 bases, with 5 bases spanning the gap. From germline, CDR1 is MNHEY and CDR2 SMNVEV (reference sequence). This CDR3 has 12 residues. DNA of the CDR3: TGTGCCAGCAGTTTATATGGGGAGACCCAGTACTTC. It codes for CASSLYGETQYF.

The V and J genes are TRBV6-1 and TRBJ2-7; D ambiguous. V was pared by 1 base and J by 2 bases, with 15 bases between. This CDR3 is 16 amino acids long. Germline CDR1 is MNHNS and CDR2 is SASEGT. Written as DNA, the CDR3 is TGTGCCAGCAGTGAAGAGTTGGTGGGCCCACCCTACGAGCAGTACTTC. Translation gives CASSEELVGPPYEQYF.

This chain joins TRBV29-1 and TRBJ2-7; TRBD2 is a possible D gene (5 bases). The V gene lost 4 bases and the J gene lost 0 bases, with 10 bases spanning the gap. The CDR3 consists of 13 residues. The V gene's germline CDR1 is SQVTM and CDR2 ANQGSEA. CDR3 residues: CSVASGHSYEQYF. CDR3 nucleotide sequence: TGCAGCGTTGCAAGCGGCCACTCCTACGAGCAGTACTTC.

V usage is TRBV27 and J usage is TRBJ2-7; no definite D call. The CDR3 consists of 13 residues. CDR1 is MNHEY and CDR2 is SMNVEV in the germline V gene (reference sequence). V lost 5 bases to trimming and J lost 2 bases, with 10 bases between them. This CDR3 is CASSPLPTYEQYF. CDR3 nucleotide sequence: TGTGCCAGCAGTCCCCTCCCTACCTACGAGCAGTACTTC.

The genes are TRBV5-1 and TRBJ2-1; 8 bases map to TRBD1. V trimming: 3 bases; J trimming: 7 bases; junction bases outside the gene matches: 12. Germline values: CDR1 SGHRS, CDR2 YFSETQ. The CDR3 totals 16 residues. The CDR3 DNA sequence: TGCGCCAGCAGCTCTCGTTCAGGGAACAGGGGGAATGAGCAGTTCTTC. The encoded protein is CASSSRSGNRGNEQFF.

J is TRBJ2-2 and V is TRBV9; 8 bases map to TRBD1. Germline CDR1 is SGDLS and CDR2 is YYNGEE. V gave up 4 bases and J gave up 1 base; unmatched junction bases: 3. The CDR3 is 15 amino acids. This CDR3 reads CASSSTGGNTGELFF. Written as DNA, the CDR3 is TGTGCCAGCAGCTCCACAGGGGGGAACACCGGGGAGCTGTTTTTT.

The chain uses TRBV28 and TRBJ2-6; 7 bases are shared with TRBD1. This CDR3 contains 15 residues. The junction had 5 bases not matched to a gene; V was cut back by 9 bases and J by 0 bases. Germline values: CDR1 MDHEN, CDR2 SYDVKM. In nucleotides, the CDR3 is TGTGCCAGTCGGGACAGCATCTCTGGGGCCAACGTCCTGACTTTC. It encodes CASRDSISGANVLTF.

The chain employs TRBV3-1 and TRBJ2-3; D is ambiguous. V lost 0 bases and J 3 bases, leaving 7 bases between the germline ends. Germline loops: CDR1 LGHDT, CDR2 YNNKEL (reference sequence). The CDR3 runs 14 residues. This chain's CDR3 is CASSQDSWTDTQYF. The CDR3 DNA reads TGTGCCAGCAGCCAAGATTCGTGGACAGATACGCAGTATTTT.

The chain has TRBV27 and TRBJ1-1, with D perhaps TRBD1 (5 bases). This CDR3 has 14 residues. Germline-derived CDR1 and CDR2 are MNHEY and SMNVEV (reference sequence). V was pared by 5 bases and J by 1 base, with 11 bases between. CDR3 region: CASSLGRWNTEAFF. CDR3 sequence (DNA): TGTGCCAGCAGTCTGGGGCGATGGAACACTGAAGCTTTCTTT.

This chain connects TRBV21-1 to TRBJ1-1; the table names TRBD1, a call not compared with the DNA. TRBV21-1 is reported as a pseudogene. The CDR3 length is 15 residues. CDR3 in DNA: TGTGCCAGCAGCAACCGGGACAGGGGGATCCCTGAAGCTTTCTTT. Encoded protein: CASSNRDRGIPEAFF.

The chain recombines TRBV2 with TRBJ2-5; 11 nucleotides line up with TRBD2. Germline V gives CDR1 SNHLY, CDR2 FYNNEI. The trim removed 6 bases at V and 5 bases at J, leaving 8 bases unmatched. The CDR3 totals 15 residues. CDR3 amino acids: CASRNLAGGIETQYF. The CDR3 DNA reads as TGTGCCAGCAGAAACCTAGCGGGAGGAATCGAGACCCAGTACTTC.